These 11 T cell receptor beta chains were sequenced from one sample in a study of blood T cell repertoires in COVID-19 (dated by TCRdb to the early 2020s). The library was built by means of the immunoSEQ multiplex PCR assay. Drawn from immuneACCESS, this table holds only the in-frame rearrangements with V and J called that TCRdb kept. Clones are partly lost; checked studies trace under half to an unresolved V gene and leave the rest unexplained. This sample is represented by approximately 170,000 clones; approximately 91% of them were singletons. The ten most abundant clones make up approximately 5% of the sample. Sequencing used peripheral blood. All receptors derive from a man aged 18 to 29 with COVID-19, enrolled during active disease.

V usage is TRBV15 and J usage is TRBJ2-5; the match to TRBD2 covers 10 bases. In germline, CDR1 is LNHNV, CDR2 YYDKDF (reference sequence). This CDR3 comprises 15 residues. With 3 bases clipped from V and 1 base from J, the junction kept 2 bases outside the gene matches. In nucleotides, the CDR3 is TGTGCCACCAGCAGGAGGACTAGCGGCCAAGAGACCCAGTACTTC. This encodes CATSRRTSGQETQYF. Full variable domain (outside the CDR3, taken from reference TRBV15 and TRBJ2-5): DAMVIQNPRYQVTQFGKPVTLSCSQTLNHNVMYWYQQKSSQAPKLLFHYYDKDFNNEADTPDNFQSRRPNTSFCFLDIRSPGLGDTAMYLCATSRRTSGQETQYFGPGTRLLVL.

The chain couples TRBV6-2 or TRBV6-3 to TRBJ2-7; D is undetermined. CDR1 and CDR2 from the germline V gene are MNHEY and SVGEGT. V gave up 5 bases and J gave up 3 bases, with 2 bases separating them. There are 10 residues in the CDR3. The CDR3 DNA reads TGTGCCAGCAGTCACTACGAGCAGTACTTC. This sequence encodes CASSHYEQYF.

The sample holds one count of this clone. In nucleotides, the CDR3 is TGTGCCACCAGTGACCCTAGGGACCCGGAGGGGTCAAACATTCAGTACTTC. Amino acids: CATSDPRDPEGSNIQYF. This chain connects TRBV24-1 to TRBJ2-4; D may be TRBD2 (6 bases). The V end was cut by 4 bases, the J end by 6 bases, with 21 bases between. The germline CDR1 and CDR2 sequences are KGHDR and SFDVKD. This CDR3 has 17 amino acids.

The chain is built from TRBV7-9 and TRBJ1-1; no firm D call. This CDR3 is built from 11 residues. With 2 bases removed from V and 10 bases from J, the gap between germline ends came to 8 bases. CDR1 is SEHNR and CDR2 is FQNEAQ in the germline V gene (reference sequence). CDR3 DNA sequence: TGTGCCAGCAGCTTAAACCGGGGAGCTTTCTTT. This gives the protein CASSLNRGAFF.

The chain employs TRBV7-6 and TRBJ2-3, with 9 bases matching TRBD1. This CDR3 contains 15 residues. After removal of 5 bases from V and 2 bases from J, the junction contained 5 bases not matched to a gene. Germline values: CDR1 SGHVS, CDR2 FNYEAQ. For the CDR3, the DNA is TGTGCCAGCAGCCCGGGACAGGGATACACAGATACGCAGTATTTT. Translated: CASSPGQGYTDTQYF.

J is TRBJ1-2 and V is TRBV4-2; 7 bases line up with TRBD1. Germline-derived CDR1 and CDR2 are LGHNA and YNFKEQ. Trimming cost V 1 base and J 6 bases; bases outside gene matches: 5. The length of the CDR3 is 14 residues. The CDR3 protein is CASSQGTGWDGYTF. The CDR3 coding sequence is TGTGCCAGCAGCCAAGGGACAGGCTGGGATGGCTACACCTTC.

In nucleotides, the CDR3 is TGTGCCACCAGCAGTAGATTAGGGGCAACCTACGAGCAGTACTTC. Encoded protein: CATSSRLGATYEQYF. This rearrangement joins TRBV15 to TRBJ2-7; D might be TRBD1 (5 bases). In germline, CDR1 is LNHNV, CDR2 YYDKDF (reference sequence). This CDR3 is 15 amino acids long. Trimming removed 3 bases at V and 2 bases at J, with 14 bases between. Variable domain in full (rest from reference TRBV15 and TRBJ2-7): DAMVIQNPRYQVTQFGKPVTLSCSQTLNHNVMYWYQQKSSQAPKLLFHYYDKDFNNEADTPDNFQSRRPNTSFCFLDIRSPGLGDTAMYLCATSSRLGATYEQYFGPGTRLTVT.

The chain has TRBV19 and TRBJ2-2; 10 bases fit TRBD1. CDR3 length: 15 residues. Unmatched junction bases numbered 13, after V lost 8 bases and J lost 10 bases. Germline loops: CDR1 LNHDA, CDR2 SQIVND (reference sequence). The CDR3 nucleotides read TGTGCCAGTGGCCGGGACAGGGGAAATAATGAGGAGCTGTTTTTT. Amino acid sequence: CASGRDRGNNEELFF.

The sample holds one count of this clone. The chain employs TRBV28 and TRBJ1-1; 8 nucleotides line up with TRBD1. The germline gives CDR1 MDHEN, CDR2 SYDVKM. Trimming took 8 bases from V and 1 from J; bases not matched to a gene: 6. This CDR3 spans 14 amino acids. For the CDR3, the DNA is TGTGCCAGCCGATCCGGGACAGGGAACACTGAAGCTTTCTTT. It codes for CASRSGTGNTEAFF.

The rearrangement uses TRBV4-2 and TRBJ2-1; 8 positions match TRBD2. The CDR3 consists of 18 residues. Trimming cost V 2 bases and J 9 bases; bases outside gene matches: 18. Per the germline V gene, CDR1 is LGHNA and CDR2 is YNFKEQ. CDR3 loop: CASSQTRGPSGSHGEQFF. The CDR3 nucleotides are TGTGCCAGCAGCCAAACGCGGGGGCCTAGCGGGTCCCATGGTGAGCAGTTCTTC.

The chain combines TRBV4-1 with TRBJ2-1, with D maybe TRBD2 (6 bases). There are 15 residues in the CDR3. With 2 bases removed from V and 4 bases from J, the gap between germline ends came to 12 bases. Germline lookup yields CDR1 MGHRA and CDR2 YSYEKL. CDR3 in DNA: TGCGCCAGCAGCCAATACAGCAGCGGGTACAATGAGCAGTTCTTC. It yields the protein CASSQYSSGYNEQFF.